Here is one T cell receptor beta chain with its context. The antigen is undetermined. The sample comes from a study of OX40 agonist ivuxolimab in advanced cancers. Across the study: Mean age approximately 55 years, range about 20 to 79; about 85% male. Study-level results: Low normalized T-cell clonal expansion was also seen in some nonresponders.

Individuals having autoimmune disease history or systemic immunosuppression were not enrolled. The protocol was immunoSEQ multiplex PCR, while the TCRdb copy is restricted to in-frame clones and leaves out a portion. Of approximately 64,000 clones listed, 88% are singletons. CDR1 and CDR2 (germline): SQVTM, ANQGSEA. The CDR3 loop spans 11 amino acids. V was pared by 6 bases and J by 5 bases, with 3 bases of the junction left unmatched. Here the sequenced sample was CD4+ or CD8+ T cells sorted from blood, taken in a trial of the OX40 agonist ivuxolimab. This sequence was found in an adult with an advanced solid tumor such as melanoma, head and neck, liver or kidney cancer. This rearrangement joins TRBV29-1 to TRBJ2-5, with TRBD1 identical over 7 bases. The CDR3 sequence: CSVGRGETQYF. The CDR3 region has the DNA TGCAGCGTCGGCAGGGGGGAGACCCAGTACTTC.